A selection of T cell receptor beta chains follows, all from one sample in a study of PD-1 blockade in classical Hodgkin lymphoma. Clones were read by immunoSEQ multiplex PCR, and TCRdb kept only the in-frame ones, dropping some. The repertoire holds some 150,000 clones, with just under 80% as singletons. Sequencing used peripheral blood mononuclear cells (PBMCs), obtained before the second cycle of nivolumab. Receptors were obtained from a human donor with classical Hodgkin lymphoma. Each CDR3 is given with its conserved first and last residue. The D gene is left open where the match is weak. Size is stated for part of the rows, as once, few or many counts, or as a class when the clone is expanded.

D,size,J,V,CDR3
NA,few,TRBJ1-5,TRBV18,CASSPDRNQPQHF
TRBD2,NA,TRBJ2-3,TRBV5-1,CASSRGRGGRADTQYF
NA,NA,TRBJ2-7,TRBV7-9,CASSLLREWGYEQYF
TRBD1,NA,TRBJ1-2,TRBV19,CASSTTGADYGYTF
NA,NA,TRBJ2-7,TRBV29-1,CSVVFRETIYEQYF
TRBD1,NA,TRBJ2-2,TRBV5-1,CASSLSGTGDTGELFF
TRBD1,NA,TRBJ1-2,TRBV6-1,CASNPRDRAYGYTF
TRBD1,NA,TRBJ1-2,TRBV6-5,CASSAPGQGNYGYTF
TRBD2,NA,TRBJ2-7,TRBV4-2,CASSQDRPGGTSGYEQYF
NA,NA,TRBJ2-2,TRBV7-2,CASSFNRGGSGELFF
NA,NA,TRBJ1-1,TRBV5-4,CASSLNPENTEAFF
NA,NA,TRBJ1-6,TRBV18,CASSPRNSPLHF
TRBD2,NA,TRBJ2-3,TRBV11-3,CASSLGTSDTDTQYF
TRBD2,once,TRBJ2-1,TRBV30,CAWEGTSGLNEQFF
NA,NA,TRBJ2-1,TRBV7-3,CASSRNRVYNEQFF
TRBD2,NA,TRBJ2-5,TRBV7-6,CASSLASGGNQETQYF
TRBD2,NA,TRBJ2-3,TRBV7-8,CASSLNLASGRGSDTQYF
NA,NA,TRBJ2-1,TRBV7-9,CASSPARTTLLEQFF
NA,NA,TRBJ1-5,TRBV6-1,CASSATPLHNQPQHF
NA,NA,TRBJ2-3,TRBV5-4,CASSLRGTDTQYF
NA,NA,TRBJ2-3,TRBV19,CASSITGEADTQYF
TRBD1,NA,TRBJ1-1,TRBV5-6,CASSRGQGLGTEAFF
TRBD2,few,TRBJ2-1,TRBV5-6,CASSWFGLAGVEQFF
NA,NA,TRBJ2-3,TRBV7-3,CASSFYGGGIADTQYF
TRBD1,NA,TRBJ2-7,TRBV5-1,CASSLDRGWYEQYF
NA,once,TRBJ2-7,TRBV5-5,CASSLIFYEQYF
NA,NA,TRBJ1-2,TRBV5-6,CASSGPGRRTGYTF
NA,NA,TRBJ2-5,TRBV5-6,CASSQGLNQETQYF
TRBD1,NA,TRBJ1-2,TRBV29-1,CSVATGVGYGYTF
TRBD1,NA,TRBJ2-7,TRBV27,CASSVRQGRYEQYF
NA,NA,TRBJ1-1,TRBV12-2,CASRLVLGHMNTEAFF
TRBD2,NA,TRBJ2-3,TRBV27,CASSLLAGVVTDTQYF
TRBD2,NA,TRBJ2-1,TRBV2,CASTTSPGLAGGPSYNEQFF
TRBD2,NA,TRBJ2-3,TRBV11-3,CASSKGLAATDTQYF
TRBD2,NA,TRBJ2-3,TRBV7-2,CASRPITWTSGSTDTQYF
TRBD2,once,TRBJ2-1,TRBV7-2,CASSGPGGGSRNEQFF
NA,NA,TRBJ2-3,TRBV10-3,CAISGTIQASTDTQYF
TRBD1,NA,TRBJ1-2,TRBV27,CASSLGQGGIYGYTF
NA,NA,TRBJ1-5,TRBV9,CASSVGSLNQPQHF
NA,NA,TRBJ1-2,TRBV6-1,CASSELGVSSYGYTF
TRBD1,NA,TRBJ1-6,TRBV18,CASSQSTGGVSPLHF
NA,NA,TRBJ2-6,TRBV7-3,CASNGHSILLQVVSGANVLTF
NA,NA,TRBJ2-4,TRBV27,CASRERNIQYF
NA,NA,TRBJ1-2,TRBV18,CASSPQEGTDYGYTF
NA,NA,TRBJ1-1,TRBV6-6,CASSYGGNTEAFF
NA,NA,TRBJ2-1,TRBV6-6,CASSYAPSNEQFF
NA,NA,TRBJ2-7,TRBV18,CASSPTETYEQYF
NA,NA,TRBJ1-1,TRBV6-1,CANRLVLNTEAFF
NA,NA,TRBJ2-4,TRBV18,CASSLEEGRPKNIQYF
NA,NA,TRBJ2-6,TRBV6-1,CASSDRHLGANVLTF
NA,NA,TRBJ2-2,TRBV9,CASSVWGTGELFF
NA,NA,TRBJ2-7,TRBV10-2,CASSESAGIEQYF
NA,NA,TRBJ2-2,TRBV7-3,CASSLQGTAGGELFF
NA,NA,TRBJ2-1,TRBV21-1,CARGLRGTGADVGSYNEQFF
NA,NA,TRBJ2-3,TRBV4-1,CASSQEKGTDTQYF